This TCR beta chain was recorded in a study of T cell repertoires in cytomegalovirus infection. Looking at the study overall: In public TCR beta signatures, there were indications of both CMV infection and matching HLA type.

General observations from the study: People with CMV and the relevant HLA were identified by cumulative public TCR beta family frequency. HLA-C-restricted CMV-specific TCR beta clonotypes were dominant in the ex vivo response.

TCRdb called the reads again in MiXCR, with one record for every CDR3 protein. The table includes fewer than 550,000 distinct CDR3 sequences, 16% detected once. Germline loops: CDR1 SNHLY, CDR2 FYNNEI. The J segment lost 4 bases and the V segment lost 4 bases, leaving 9 bases of the junction unmatched. The CDR3 totals 15 residues. This clonotype came up a few times. Its antigen is not identified. The J gene is TRBJ2-7, the V gene TRBV2, with 8 bases aligning to TRBD1. Sequenced: CD8+ T cells from PBMCs. The receptor was isolated from a human donor in good health (CMV status not recorded). Some clones in this sample may be carry-over from other donors' samples. Here the CDR3 reads CASSGLDRERYEQYF. The CDR3 coding sequence is TGTGCCAGCAGTGGTCTGGACAGGGAACGGTACGAGCAGTACTTC.